This T cell receptor beta chain stems from a study of cytomegalovirus exposure and HLA in healthy donors (dated by TCRdb to about 2017). Concerning the study at large: An earlier analysis of 587 of the donors reported roughly 300 Gb of sequence data and 95 million to 140 million unique TCR beta sequences obtained from about 170 million T cells. A later analysis re-analyzed previously published TCR beta repertoires from hundreds of donors and added high-resolution HLA genotyping to study TCR occurrence patterns. A few DR-DQ haplotypes were treated as single units for association and clustering because of strong linkage in the cohort. Typing coverage varied by locus: roughly 629-640 donors for A, B, C, DRB1 and DQB1; roughly 560 for DQA1; around 570 for DPA1; roughly 450 for DPB1. To predict cytomegalovirus infection status, the study brought together high-throughput TCR immunosequencing, statistical association of individual TCRs with disease status, and machine learning. Using immunosequencing, the study profiled T cell repertoires from 500 to 800 subjects and related those repertoires to cytomegalovirus serostatus. On average, roughly 250,000 unique TCR beta nucleotide sequences were sequenced per donor among 398 genotyped donors of the cohort, with roughly 18% of those sequences being non-productive. Rather than drawing on any new phenotypic data, the later analysis identified candidate immune exposures from TCR beta sequences and the way those sequences occurred across donors. The genetic ancestry cluster associated with self-reported Caucasian donors included 65% to 90% of the 398 genotyped donors. Every discovery cohort repertoire had been produced on one sequencing platform. Along with the roughly 700-subject first cohort, a separate validation cohort of approximately 110 different subjects was used. An early release covering roughly 640 HLA-typed donors comprised 250 to 350 gigabases of sequencing data and 65 million to 100 million unique TCR sequences. Donor age, sex, ethnicity and CMV serostatus were collected together with the repertoire data. Both class I and class II loci were covered by HLA typing, at four-digit resolution. The aim of the study was to test whether cataloging public T cell receptors could identify signatures of past pathogen exposure. In a later genetic analysis, genome-wide SNP genotypes for about three fifths of the roughly 670 donors were used, and that subset was treated as a discovery cohort. An earlier analysis of around 580 of the donors used high-throughput TCR beta sequencing to judge whether each TCR beta V gene segment behaved as functional or pseudogenic.

On this clone: This clone's antigen is unknown. Nothing much larger sits one base from this clone, and base qualities are not available.

The cohort was made up of about 610 healthy bone marrow donors. At the time of sampling, all cohort members were nominally healthy, though unrecorded immune exposures were likely present. The donor was CMV seronegative and belonged to the group of over 300 seronegative cohort members. A peripheral blood sample was provided by each donor, and peripheral blood mononuclear cells were used for TCR beta sequencing. The Qiagen DNeasy Blood Extraction Kit was used to extract genomic DNA from the blood cell samples. The method was the immunoSEQ multiplex PCR assay. A mixture of 60 forward primers for TCR Vbeta segments and 13 reverse primers for TCR Jbeta segments was used in the multiplex PCR. The CDR3 region of rearranged TCR beta genes was amplified from genomic DNA with a multiplex PCR assay. The Illumina HiSeq System was used to sequence the amplified TCR beta libraries as 87-base-pair reads. The study's processing was this. In a later analysis, tens of millions of unique TCR beta chains were counted across the 500 to 850 repertoires, and roughly 11 million of these chains were shared by at least two donors. Raw reads were error-corrected and collapsed into unique sequences with a nearest-neighbor algorithm that merged closely related sequences to remove PCR and sequencing errors. V, D and J gene segments were assigned by aligning CDR3 sequences to IMGT reference sequences. For a sequence to be retained, a match of at least six nucleotides to both a V gene segment and a J gene segment was required. A rearrangement was called productive if the CDR3 had no stop codons and remained in frame with V and J, and every other rearrangement was called non-productive. Following IMGT convention, CDR3 was defined as the stretch from the second conserved V-encoded cysteine up to the conserved J-encoded phenylalanine. In an earlier analysis of around 570 of the donors, sequences lacking an unambiguous match to a single V gene segment were excluded. An earlier analysis of 450 to 650 of the donors called V segments functional above 56.7% productive rearrangements and segregating when the between-donor standard deviation exceeded 5%. To diagnose cytomegalovirus status from the catalog of TCR beta chain sequences, a statistical classification framework was built. In a later analysis, V and J genes were assigned by comparing TCR nucleotide sequences against IMGT/GENE-DB human TR gene sequences. In a later analysis, CDR3 sequences and most-parsimonious VDJ recombination scenarios were assigned using the TCRdist pipeline. In a later analysis, each TCR beta chain was defined by its CDR3 amino acid sequence together with its V-gene family, and reads without a unique V-gene family were excluded. As a way to deal with suspected cross-contamination and a sequencing artifact, a later analysis dropped 450 to 600 nucleotide sequences that were highly shared and had low generation probability. A later analysis calculated a clonal expansion index for each public chain from normalized within-repertoire ranks of inferred template counts. In a later analysis, generation probabilities were computed with a VDJ recombination model fitted to out-of-frame rearrangements, and the resulting probabilities were checked against IGoR. In a later analysis, hypergeometric tests were used to score TCR-TCR, TCR-HLA and TCR-CMV co-occurrence, with a repertoire-size bias correction applied to TCR pairs. False discovery rates were estimated in a later analysis by permuting HLA or CMV assignments 20 times. In a later analysis, co-occurring TCRs were grouped using DBSCAN, with TCRdist sequence similarity added in when clustering inside HLA-allele-positive subsets. Repertoires with fewer than 30,000 or more than 120,000 public chains, plus five repertoires with anomalous nucleotide sharing, were excluded from co-occurrence clustering. TCRdb carries this immuneACCESS record with in-frame sequences only. Its versions omit some clonotypes, under half of them owing to an unresolved V gene in the studies checked, with the rest unexplained. V, J and clone size are those of that table, while D and trimming were read from the DNA. This sample lists around 140,000 clones; more than 75% were detected once. The top ten clonotypes cover just under 3% of the sample.

On the study overall, not on this receptor specifically: In the study, 150 to 200 TCR beta chains were listed as associated with cytomegalovirus. The earlier analysis of approximately 540 of the donors excluded around 17 rarely observed V segments, including chromosome 9 orphons, because counts were too low. The classifier was reported to diagnose cytomegalovirus status with high specificity and sensitivity in both the original and validation cohorts. Because HLA typing was missing for some donors at each locus, association tests included only the typed subset. Most TCR sequences were observed very rarely across donors, whereas some public TCRs were present in many individuals. Sequencing depth was assumed to be roughly uniform across donors in the presence/absence analyses, though that assumption may not hold. A later genetic analysis reported fewer N-insertions in productive TCRs among donors in an Asian-associated ancestry cluster than the roughly 620-donor mean. An earlier analysis of roughly 570 of the donors showed that most TCR beta V segments appeared in productive rearrangements either about 87% or about 30% of the time, which broadly matched IMGT annotations. Linkage disequilibrium might explain the correlated functional status among segregating V segments, but an unknown experimental factor could not be ruled out. A group of highly shared sequence variants was considered likely to be a technical artifact of the sequencing pipeline. When HLA alleles, especially DR and DQ, strongly co-occurred, TCR associations were difficult to assign to individual alleles. In a later analysis, around 17,000 TCR beta sequences were associated with specific HLA alleles at a false discovery rate of 0.05. Most CMV-associated TCR beta chains appeared to be HLA-restricted in a later analysis, and the HLA associations seemed to be driven largely by CMV exposure. According to a later analysis, TCR association rates differed among HLA loci, with DRB1 alleles showing the most associated TCRs and HLA-C alleles showing the fewest. In a later genetic analysis, a missense DCLRE1C variant was associated with V-gene and J-gene trimming of TCR beta chains, and the association was replicated in an independent cohort. The authors suggested that the approach could potentially be generalized to other disease states and immunological phenotypes. A further reported finding was that TCR beta sequences accurately predicted the HLA-A and HLA-B alleles for most subjects in the first cohort. Some IMGT-functional V segments, including TRBV6-2 and TRBV6-3, could not be told apart with the 87-base-pair reads, so those segments were excluded. A later analysis found that HLA-associated TCR beta chains were more clonally expanded and had lower generation probabilities than equally common non-associated chains. Immune exposure information for the cohort was limited to CMV serostatus. In a later analysis, several top co-occurrence clusters were reported to appear linked to parvovirus B19, influenza, CMV and Epstein-Barr virus. The cohort was sequenced for TCR beta chains only, and without alpha or paired-chain data the features that could be detected were limited. In vitro tests confirmed that a few of the cytomegalovirus-associated TCR beta chains recognize cytomegalovirus antigens.

The CDR3 goes from the cysteine to the phenylalanine over 18 residues. The only DNA kept is the CDR3, 54 bases in frame from the first base. The V end gives up 1 base and the J end 4 bases, leaving 8 bases in the junction not matched to a gene. For CDR1 and CDR2, the germline V gene lists SGHTA and FQGNSA. The rearranged chain carries TRBV7-2 and TRBJ1-5, and 12 junction bases match TRBD1. The sequence was collected from a female donor in good health and CMV-seronegative. Sequencing used PBMCs. The sequenced DNA: TGTGCCAGCAGCTTAGTTTCGGGACAGGGGGCCATTAATCAGCCCCAGCATTTT. It codes for CASSLVSGQGAINQPQHF.